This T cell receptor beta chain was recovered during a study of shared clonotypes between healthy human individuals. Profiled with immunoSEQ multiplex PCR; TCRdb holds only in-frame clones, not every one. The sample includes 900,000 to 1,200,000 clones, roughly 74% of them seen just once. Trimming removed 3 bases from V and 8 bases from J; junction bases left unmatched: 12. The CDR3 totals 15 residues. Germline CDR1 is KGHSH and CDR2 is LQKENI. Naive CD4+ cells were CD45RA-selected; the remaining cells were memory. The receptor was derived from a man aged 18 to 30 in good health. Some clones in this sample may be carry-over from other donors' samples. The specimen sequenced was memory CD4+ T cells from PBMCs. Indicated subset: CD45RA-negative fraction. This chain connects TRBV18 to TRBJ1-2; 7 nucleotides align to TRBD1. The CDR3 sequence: CASSPATDRERGYTF. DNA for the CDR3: TGTGCCAGCTCACCCGCAACAGACAGGGAAAGGGGCTACACCTTC. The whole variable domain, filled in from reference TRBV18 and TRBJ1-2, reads NAGVMQNPRHLVRRRGQEARLRCSPMKGHSHVYWYRQLPEEGLKFMVYLQKENIIDESGMPKERFSAEFPKEGPSILRIQQVVRGDSAAYFCASSPATDRERGYTFGSGTRLTVV.